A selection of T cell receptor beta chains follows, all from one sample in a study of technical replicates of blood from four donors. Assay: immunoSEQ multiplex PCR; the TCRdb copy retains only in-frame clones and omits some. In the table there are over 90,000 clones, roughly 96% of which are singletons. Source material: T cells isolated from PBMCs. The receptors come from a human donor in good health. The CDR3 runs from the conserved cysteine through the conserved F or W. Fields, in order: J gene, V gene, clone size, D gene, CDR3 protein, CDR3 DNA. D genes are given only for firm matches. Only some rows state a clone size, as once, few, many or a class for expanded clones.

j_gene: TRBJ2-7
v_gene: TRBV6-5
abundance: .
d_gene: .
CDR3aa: CASRSLMDEQYF
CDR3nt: TGTGCCAGCAGGTCACTAATGGACGAGCAGTACTTC

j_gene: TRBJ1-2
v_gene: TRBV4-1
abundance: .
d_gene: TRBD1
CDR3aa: CASSQESLGTAYGYTF
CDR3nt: TGCGCCAGCAGCCAAGAATCTCTCGGGACAGCTTATGGCTACACCTTC

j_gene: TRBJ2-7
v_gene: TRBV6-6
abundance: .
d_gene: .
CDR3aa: CASSYAGGQVYEQYF
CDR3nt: TGTGCCAGCAGTTATGCCGGGGGGCAAGTGTACGAGCAGTACTTC

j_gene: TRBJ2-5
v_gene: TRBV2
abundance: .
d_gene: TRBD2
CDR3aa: CARSELPSGEFETQYF
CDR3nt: TGTGCCCGCAGTGAATTGCCTAGCGGGGAGTTTGAGACCCAGTACTTC

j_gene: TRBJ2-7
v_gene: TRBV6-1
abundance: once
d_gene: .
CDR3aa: CASSQWGEADDEQYF
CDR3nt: TGTGCCAGCAGCCAATGGGGCGAGGCGGATGACGAGCAGTACTTC

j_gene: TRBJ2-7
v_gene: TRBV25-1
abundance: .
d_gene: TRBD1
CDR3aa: CASSVQGRAYEQYF
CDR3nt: TGTGCCAGCAGTGTACAGGGGCGAGCCTACGAGCAGTACTTC

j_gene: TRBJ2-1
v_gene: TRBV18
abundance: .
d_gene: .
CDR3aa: CASSPPDSSYNEQFF
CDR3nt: TGTGCCAGCTCACCACCGGACAGTTCCTACAATGAGCAGTTCTTC

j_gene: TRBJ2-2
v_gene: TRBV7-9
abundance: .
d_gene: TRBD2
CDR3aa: CASSEKRTSGIGRTGELFF
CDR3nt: TGTGCCAGCAGCGAAAAAAGGACTAGCGGGATTGGAAGGACCGGGGAGCTGTTTTTT

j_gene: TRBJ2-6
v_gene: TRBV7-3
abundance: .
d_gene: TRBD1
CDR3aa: CASSSRGLGANVLTF
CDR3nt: TGTGCCAGCAGCTCTAGGGGGCTCGGGGCCAACGTCCTGACTTTC

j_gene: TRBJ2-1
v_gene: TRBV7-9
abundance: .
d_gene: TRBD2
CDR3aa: CASSLTSGKNEQFF
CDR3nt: TGTGCCAGCAGCTTAACTAGCGGGAAAAATGAGCAGTTCTTC

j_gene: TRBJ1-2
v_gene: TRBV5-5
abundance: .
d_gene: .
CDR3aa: CASTFGRFYGYTF
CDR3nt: TGTGCCAGCACTTTCGGCAGGTTCTATGGCTACACCTTC

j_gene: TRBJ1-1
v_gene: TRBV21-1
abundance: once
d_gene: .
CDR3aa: CASSKPGQQNTEAFF
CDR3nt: TGTGCCAGCAGCAAACCGGGACAGCAGAACACTGAAGCTTTCTTT

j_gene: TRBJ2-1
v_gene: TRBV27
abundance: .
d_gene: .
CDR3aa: CASSLSHVAGNEQFF
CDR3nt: TGTGCCAGCAGTTTATCGCACGTAGCTGGGAATGAGCAGTTCTTC

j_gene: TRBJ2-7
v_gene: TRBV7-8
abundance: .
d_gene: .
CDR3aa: CASSYETGLYEQYF
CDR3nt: TGTGCCAGCAGCTATGAGACAGGTTTATACGAGCAGTACTTC

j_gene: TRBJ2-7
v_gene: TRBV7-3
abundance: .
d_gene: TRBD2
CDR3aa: CASSLTGGDEQYF
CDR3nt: TGTGCCAGCAGCTTGACTGGGGGGGACGAGCAGTACTTC

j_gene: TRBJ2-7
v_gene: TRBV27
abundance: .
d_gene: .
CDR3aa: CASSIAVGVEQYF
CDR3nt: TGTGCCAGCTCAATAGCGGTCGGGGTCGAGCAGTACTTC

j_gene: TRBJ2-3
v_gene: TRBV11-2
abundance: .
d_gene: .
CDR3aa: CASSLDQGSTDTQYF
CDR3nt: TGTGCCAGCAGCTTAGATCAGGGTAGCACAGATACGCAGTATTTT

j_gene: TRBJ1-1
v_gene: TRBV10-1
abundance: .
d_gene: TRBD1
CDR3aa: CASRSGTDTEAFF
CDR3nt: TGCGCCAGCAGATCCGGGACAGACACTGAAGCTTTCTTT

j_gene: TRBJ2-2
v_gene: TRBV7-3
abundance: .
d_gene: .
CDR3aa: CASSSGASGELFF
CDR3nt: TGTGCCAGCAGCTCAGGGGCGTCCGGGGAGCTGTTTTTT

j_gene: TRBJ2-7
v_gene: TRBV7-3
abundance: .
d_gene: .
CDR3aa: CASSLTGGTGEYEQYF
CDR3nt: TGTGCCAGCAGCTTAACCGGAGGGACGGGGGAGTACGAGCAGTACTTC

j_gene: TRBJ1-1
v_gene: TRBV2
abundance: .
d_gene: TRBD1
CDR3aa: CAGSGTGGPDTEAFF
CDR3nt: TGTGCCGGCTCCGGGACAGGGGGCCCGGATACTGAAGCTTTCTTT

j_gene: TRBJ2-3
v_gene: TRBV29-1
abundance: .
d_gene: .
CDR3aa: CSVVAQVHTDTQYF
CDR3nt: TGCAGCGTTGTGGCCCAGGTCCACACAGATACGCAGTATTTT

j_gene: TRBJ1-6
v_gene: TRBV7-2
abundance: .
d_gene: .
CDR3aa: CASSLARPRQTYNSPLHF
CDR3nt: TGTGCCAGCAGCTTAGCACGCCCCCGACAGACTTATAATTCACCCCTCCACTTT

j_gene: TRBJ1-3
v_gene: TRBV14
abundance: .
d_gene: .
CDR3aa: CASSQVGSSGNTIYF
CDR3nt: TGTGCCAGCAGCCAAGTAGGGAGTTCTGGAAACACCATATATTTT

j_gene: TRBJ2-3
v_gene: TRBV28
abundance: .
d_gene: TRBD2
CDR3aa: CASSVAGVSTDTQYF
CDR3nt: TGTGCCAGCAGCGTAGCGGGAGTGAGCACAGATACGCAGTATTTT

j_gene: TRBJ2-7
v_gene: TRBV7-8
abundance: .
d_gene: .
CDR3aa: CASSLYLQGGNEQYF
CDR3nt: TGTGCCAGCAGCTTATATTTGCAGGGAGGCAACGAGCAGTACTTC

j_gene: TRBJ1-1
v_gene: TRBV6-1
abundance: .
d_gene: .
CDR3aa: CASSVAEAEAFF
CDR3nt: TGTGCCAGCAGTGTGGCGGAGGCTGAAGCTTTCTTT

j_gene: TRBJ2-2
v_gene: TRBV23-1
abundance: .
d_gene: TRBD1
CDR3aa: CASSQHLPTGSGELFF
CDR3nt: TGCGCCAGCAGTCAACACCTACCGACAGGGTCCGGGGAGCTGTTTTTT